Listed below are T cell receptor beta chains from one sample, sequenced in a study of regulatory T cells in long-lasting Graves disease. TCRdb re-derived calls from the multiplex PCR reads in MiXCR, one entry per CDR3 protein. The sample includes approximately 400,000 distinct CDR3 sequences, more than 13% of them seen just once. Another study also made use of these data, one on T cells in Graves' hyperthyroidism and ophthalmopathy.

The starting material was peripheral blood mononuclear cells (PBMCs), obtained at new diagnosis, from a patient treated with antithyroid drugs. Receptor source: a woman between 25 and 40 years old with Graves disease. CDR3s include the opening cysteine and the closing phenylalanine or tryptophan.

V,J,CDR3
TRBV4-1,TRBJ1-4,CASSQDGTGGREKLFF
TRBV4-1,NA,CASSRGSETVTNSEQYF
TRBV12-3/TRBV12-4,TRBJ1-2,CASIFSGQGHYGYTF
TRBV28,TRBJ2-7,CASSKGQGTSYEQYF
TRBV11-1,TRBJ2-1,CASSLGTFRSYNEQFF
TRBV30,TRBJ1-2,CAWARAGSNYGYTF
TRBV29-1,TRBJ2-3,CSVEDGLAGGTDTQYF
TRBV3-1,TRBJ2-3,CASTPDSPDTQYF
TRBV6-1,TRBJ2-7,CASRLSGEQYF
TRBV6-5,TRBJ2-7,CASSYSREQYF
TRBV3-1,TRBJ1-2,CASSPGATVNYGYTF
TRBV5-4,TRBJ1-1,CASSLGQGTSAEAFF
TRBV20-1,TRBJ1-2,CSATRQALYGYTF
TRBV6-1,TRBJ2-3,CASTKSLAGGSDTQYF
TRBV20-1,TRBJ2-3,CSATLAGGRTDTQYF
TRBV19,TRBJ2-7,CASSIAGRPPYEQYF
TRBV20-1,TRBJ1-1,CSASDGSLNTEAFF
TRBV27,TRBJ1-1,CASSFRAMNTEAFF
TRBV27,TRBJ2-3,CASSLMGRSGTDTQYF
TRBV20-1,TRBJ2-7,CSASLAGSSYEQYF
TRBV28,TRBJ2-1,CASSRGFSYNEQFF
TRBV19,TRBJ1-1,CASMGDGSTEAFF
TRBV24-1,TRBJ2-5,CATSDRLAGGLQETQYF
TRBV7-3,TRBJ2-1,CASSLNGGTSLVYNEQFF
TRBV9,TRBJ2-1,CASSSRQGDNEQFF
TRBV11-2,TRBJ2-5,CASSLRVSQETQYF
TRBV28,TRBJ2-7,CALLTGAVYEQYF
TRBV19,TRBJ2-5,CASSIPQGDQYF
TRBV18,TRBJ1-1,CASSPYGMNTEAFF